What follows is one TCR beta chain and its context. The sample is drawn from a study of early T cells in non-severe SARS-CoV-2 infection. Study-wide context: Sequencing used unsorted whole-blood bulk RNA, so chains lack pairing.

Per the germline V gene, CDR1 is MGHRA and CDR2 is YSYEKL. This CDR3 is built from 16 residues. The J segment lost 12 bases and the V segment lost 8 bases, leaving 15 bases of the junction unmatched. Unique molecular identifiers (one per individual cDNA molecule) were attached. TCRdb used MiXCR to reprocess the 5' RACE reads, holding one entry per CDR3 protein. The sample lists approximately 70,000 distinct CDR3 sequences, less than 5.5% occurring once. Sequences were derived from whole blood, sampled at baseline. The clonotype was recovered from an adult who was a healthcare worker with PCR-confirmed SARS-CoV-2 infection or an uninfected control (not recorded which). The chain uses TRBV4-1 and TRBJ2-1; 14 bases line up with TRBD2. CDR3 sequence reads: CASSLFGTSGSVGQFF. The CDR3 DNA reads TGCGCCAGCTCGCTCTTCGGGACTAGCGGGAGTGTAGGGCAGTTCTTC.